A selection of T cell receptor beta chains follows, all from one sample in a study of T cell responses to AZD1222 COVID-19 vaccine. Only in-frame clones appear in the TCRdb table, and some are missing; sequencing was by immunoSEQ multiplex PCR. The sample consists of some 200,000 clones, roughly 92% of them appearing once. The sample here was peripheral blood, taken 28 days after the second AZD1222 dose. All receptors derive from an adult who received the AZD1222 COVID-19 vaccine. The CDR3 runs from the conserved cysteine through the conserved F or W. The D gene is left open where the match is weak. The listing skips clone size in some rows; elsewhere it reads once, few, many or a size class.

TGTGCCAGCAGCTTAGATGAAAAGGCTGGGGGAGCTTTCTTT,CASSLDEKAGGAFF,once,14,TRBV11-3,-,TRBJ1-1
TGTGCCAGCAGAGCGGGAGGACTCTACAATGAGCAGTTCTTC,CASRAGGLYNEQFF,-,14,TRBV6-5,TRBD2,TRBJ2-1
TGCGCCAGCAGCCGCGGACAGTCCTACGAGCAGTACTTC,CASSRGQSYEQYF,-,13,TRBV5-1,-,TRBJ2-7
TGTGCCAGCAGTTACTCGGGGGGATGGGGGGACGGCGAGCAGTACTTC,CASSYSGGWGDGEQYF,-,16,TRBV6-5,-,TRBJ2-7
TGCGCCACAGGGACTAGCTACGAGCAGTACTTC,CATGTSYEQYF,once,11,TRBV4-1,TRBD2,TRBJ2-7
TGTGCCAGCAGTTTAGGCAGCACAGATACGCAGTATTTT,CASSLGSTDTQYF,once,13,TRBV28,-,TRBJ2-3
TGTGCCTGGAGGACAGGGGGCCGGGAGTGGGGTGAGCAGTTCTTC,CAWRTGGREWGEQFF,-,15,TRBV30,TRBD1,TRBJ2-1
TGTGCCAGCGCCTCCGGGACGGTGTCGTCAGCTAATGAAAAACTGTTTTTT,CASASGTVSSANEKLFF,-,17,TRBV18,-,TRBJ1-4
TGCAGCGTGGAAGAGGGTCGACTAGCGGGGTACGAGCAGTACTTC,CSVEEGRLAGYEQYF,-,15,TRBV29-1,TRBD2,TRBJ2-7
TGTGCCAGCAGCTTGACTAGCGGTACTACCCATGAGCAGTTCTTC,CASSLTSGTTHEQFF,-,15,TRBV11-3,TRBD2,TRBJ2-1
TGTGCCAGCAGCGTAGATGCAGGGACCATCTATGGCTACACCTTC,CASSVDAGTIYGYTF,-,15,TRBV9,-,TRBJ1-2
TGTGCCAGCAGCCTGGACAGAAATCAGCCCCAGCATTTT,CASSLDRNQPQHF,-,13,TRBV28,-,TRBJ1-5
TGTGCCAGCTCACCGCGGACAGGGGGCGATGGCTACACCTTC,CASSPRTGGDGYTF,-,14,TRBV18,TRBD1,TRBJ1-2
TGCAGTGCGTGGGCAGATACGCAGTATTTT,CSAWADTQYF,-,10,TRBV20-1,-,TRBJ2-3
TGCGCCAGCAGCCAAGAAGAGGGGGCGCGCGGAAACACCATATATTTT,CASSQEEGARGNTIYF,-,16,TRBV4-3,TRBD1,TRBJ1-3
TGTGCTAGTGGTTTGGATACAGATACGCAGTATTTT,CASGLDTDTQYF,-,12,TRBV12-5,-,TRBJ2-3
TGCGCCAGCAGCATAAGCGGGGGCTCCTATAATTCACCCCTCCACTTT,CASSISGGSYNSPLHF,-,16,TRBV5-1,-,TRBJ1-6
TGCAGCGTTGATAGCCAGTTGAACACTGAAGCTTTCTTT,CSVDSQLNTEAFF,-,13,TRBV29-1,-,TRBJ1-1
TGTGCCAGCAGATGGGGGAGGAACCCCAACAATGAGCAGTTCTTC,CASRWGRNPNNEQFF,-,15,TRBV27,-,TRBJ2-1
TGTGCCAGCAGCTTGAACCCGACCGTGGACATCCAATATAGCAATCAGCCCCAGCATTTT,CASSLNPTVDIQYSNQPQHF,-,20,TRBV5-8,-,TRBJ1-5
TGTGCCAGCAGCCAACTAGCGGGAGGGCCTCCGCCGGGCGGGGAGCTGTTTTTT,CASSQLAGGPPPGGELFF,-,18,TRBV4-2,TRBD2,TRBJ2-2
TGTGCCACCAGTGATCCTACGGCAGGTCTTACTGAAGCTTTCTTT,CATSDPTAGLTEAFF,-,15,TRBV24-1,-,TRBJ1-1
TGTGCCAGCAGCAAAGTGGGGCACACGAAATCGACGCCCGATGAGCAGTTCTTC,CASSKVGHTKSTPDEQFF,-,18,TRBV21-1,-,TRBJ2-1
TGTGCCAGCAGCCGCACGAGGGCCTACAATGAGCAGTTCTTC,CASSRTRAYNEQFF,-,14,TRBV2,-,TRBJ2-1
TGTGCCAGTAGGAACAGGGAAAGCTATGGCTACACCTTC,CASRNRESYGYTF,once,13,TRBV19,-,TRBJ1-2
TGCGCCAGCAGCTGGACCGTTGGAAAAGCGGGCACTGAAGCTTTCTTT,CASSWTVGKAGTEAFF,-,16,TRBV5-1,-,TRBJ1-1
TGCGCCAGCAGCCAACCCACGAGAAACGGGGAGCTGTTTTTT,CASSQPTRNGELFF,-,14,TRBV4-1,-,TRBJ2-2
TGTGCCAGCAGACGGCGGGGAGCCTACGAGCAGTACTTC,CASRRRGAYEQYF,-,13,TRBV13,-,TRBJ2-7
TGTGCCAGCAGCTTGGCAGGGCGCAATCAGCCCCAGCATTTT,CASSLAGRNQPQHF,-,14,TRBV7-2,-,TRBJ1-5
TGTGCCAGCAGCCCCCGAGAGAACTATGGCTACACCTTC,CASSPRENYGYTF,-,13,TRBV3-1/TRBV3-2,-,TRBJ1-2
TGTGCCAGCAGTGACAGGGGGGAGTACTATGGCTACACCTTC,CASSDRGEYYGYTF,-,14,TRBV6-1,TRBD1,TRBJ1-2
TGTGCCAGCACTTCCCCCGGGGGAGGCGGGTTCCAAGAGACCCAGTACTTC,CASTSPGGGGFQETQYF,-,17,TRBV28,-,TRBJ2-5
TGTGCCAGCAGTAGCGGGACTCCCCCTAACGAGCAGTACTTC,CASSSGTPPNEQYF,once,14,TRBV28,TRBD2,TRBJ2-7
TGTGCCAGCAGCTGGAGACTATCCCCGGGGGAGACCCAGTACTTC,CASSWRLSPGETQYF,-,15,TRBV11-3,-,TRBJ2-5
TGTGCCAGCAGTAACAGAGAGACCCAGTACTTC,CASSNRETQYF,-,11,TRBV6-5,-,TRBJ2-5
TGTGCCAGCAGCGGCGGGACTAGCGGGACTTATGAGCAGTTCTTC,CASSGGTSGTYEQFF,-,15,TRBV5-8,TRBD2,TRBJ2-1
TGCGCCAGCAGCTTTCTAGCGGGAGGGCCGTTAAATGAGCAGTTCTTC,CASSFLAGGPLNEQFF,-,16,TRBV5-1,TRBD2,TRBJ2-1
TGTGCCAGCAGTTACTCGGAAGGTATCCAAGAGACCCAGTACTTC,CASSYSEGIQETQYF,-,15,TRBV6-6,-,TRBJ2-5
TGCGCCAGCAGAAGAGACAGGGGCACAGATACGCAGTATTTT,CASRRDRGTDTQYF,-,14,TRBV5-1,TRBD1,TRBJ2-3
TGTGCCAGCAGTTCCCGGACTAGCGCATCCTACGAGCAGTACTTC,CASSSRTSASYEQYF,-,15,TRBV6-2/TRBV6-3,TRBD2,TRBJ2-7
TGTGCCATCGGTGGGGGGAATGAAAAACTGTTTTTT,CAIGGGNEKLFF,-,12,TRBV10-3,-,TRBJ1-4
TGTGCCAGCAGAAGACAGGGGAATTCACCCCTCCACTTT,CASRRQGNSPLHF,-,13,TRBV28,TRBD1,TRBJ1-6
TGTGCCGCACGGGCACCTGATTACGAGCAGTACTTC,CAARAPDYEQYF,-,12,TRBV25-1,-,TRBJ2-7
TGTGCCAGCATGGCAGACTCCTTTTCAAACACTGAAGCTTTCTTT,CASMADSFSNTEAFF,once,15,TRBV2,-,TRBJ1-1
TGTGCCAGCAGCTTAGAGTACCCAGGGAACACTGAAGCTTTCTTT,CASSLEYPGNTEAFF,-,15,TRBV7-3,-,TRBJ1-1
TGTGCCAGCAGCTCCCGTAGCGGGAGCTCCTACAATGAGCAGTTCTTC,CASSSRSGSSYNEQFF,-,16,TRBV6-2/TRBV6-3,TRBD2,TRBJ2-1
TGTGCCACCAGTGACGACCGACTAGCGGGAGCCGGGGAGCTGTTTTTT,CATSDDRLAGAGELFF,-,16,TRBV24-1,TRBD2,TRBJ2-2
TGTGCCAGCAGCCCCTCGGCGAACACCGGGGAGCTGTTTTTT,CASSPSANTGELFF,-,14,TRBV5-6,-,TRBJ2-2
TGTGCCAGCAGCGTAGAGGGGGGCATGAACACTGAAGCTTTCTTT,CASSVEGGMNTEAFF,-,15,TRBV9,-,TRBJ1-1
TGTGCCAGCAGTTATTTACGATACCCCCGGTCTGAAGAGCAGTACTTC,CASSYLRYPRSEEQYF,-,16,TRBV6-5,-,TRBJ2-7
TGTGCCAGCAGCGGGACACAGGGACACGAGCAGTACTTC,CASSGTQGHEQYF,-,13,TRBV5-4,-,TRBJ2-7
TGTGCCAGCTCACCTTCGGGACCTTCAGCCTACGAGCAGTACTTC,CASSPSGPSAYEQYF,-,15,TRBV18,-,TRBJ2-7
TGTGCCAGCAGTGAAAGGGGCGGGTATGGCTACACCTTC,CASSERGGYGYTF,-,13,TRBV6-1,-,TRBJ1-2
TGTGCCAGCAGCTTAAGGGACAGGGTGCACGAGCAGTACTTC,CASSLRDRVHEQYF,-,14,TRBV7-6,TRBD1,TRBJ2-7
TGTGCCAGCAGTGAACGGAACACTGAAGCTTTCTTT,CASSERNTEAFF,once,12,TRBV2,-,TRBJ1-1